The sequence of this TCR beta chain was determined in a study of blood T cell repertoires in COVID-19. The CDR3 runs 9 residues. Germline V CDR1 and CDR2: SQVTM, ANQGSEA. Sequencing was performed with immunoSEQ multiplex PCR; in TCRdb, only in-frame clones are kept and a portion is missing. The sample has about 380,000 clones, approximately 90% seen once; the top ten hold more than 1%. As to this clone: One end of the junction is discordant with germline, which a read error may explain.

Sequencing input: PBMCs or T cells enriched from blood (not recorded which). This TCR came from a woman aged 18 to 35 who had recovered from COVID-19. V is TRBV29-1 and J is TRBJ1-2; a weak D match, TRBD1 (6 bases). The CDR3 reads CSVARGGGF. The CDR3 coding sequence is TGCAGCGTTGCAAGAGGGGGGGGCTTC.